Listed here is a single T cell receptor beta chain. This entry is derived from a study of control samples from healthy donors and cancer patients. In germline, CDR1 is SGHTS, CDR2 YDEGEE. V dropped 4 bases and J dropped 2 bases, with 13 bases sitting between them. The CDR3 runs 15 residues. TCRdb's table, derived via immunoSEQ multiplex PCR, lists solely in-frame clones and lacks some. Of 75,000 to 90,000 clones listed, about 88% are singletons. The receptor comes from a man aged 50 or older in good health. This chain connects TRBV5-8 to TRBJ1-5; no firm D call. Input material: blood. Here the CDR3 reads CASSRLLGGNQPQHF. The CDR3, as DNA: TGTGCCAGCAGCAGACTTCTGGGAGGCAATCAGCCCCAGCATTTT.